Below, 32 T cell receptor beta chains from the same sample are listed, as sequenced in a study of T-cell reconstitution after alpha-beta-depleted transplantation in children. Unique molecular identifiers were incorporated when the TCRbeta library was constructed. TCRdb re-called the PCR reads with MiXCR, one entry per CDR3 protein. Among approximately 590,000 distinct CDR3 sequences, over 9.5% were seen once, and the ten largest hold 4%. The sample here was PBMCs from the stem cell graft donor, taken from the stem cell graft. The receptor set was obtained from a human donor who donated a stem cell graft to a child with acute myeloid leukemia.

This clonotype was seen many times. The CDR3 here is CASSIRTVDLSPQFF. CDR3 DNA: TGCGCCAGCAGCATACGCACGGTCGATTTGAGTCCCCAGTTCTTC. This sequence joins TRBV5-1 and TRBJ2-1; D gene uncertain. The V end was cut by 4 bases, the J end by 13 bases, with 24 bases between. The germline V gene has CDR1 SGHRS and CDR2 YFSETQ. The CDR3 contains 15 residues. Variable domain in full (rest from reference TRBV5-1 and TRBJ2-1): KAGVTQTPRYLIKTRGQQVTLSCSPISGHRSVSWYQQTPGQGLQFLFEYFSETQRNKGNFPGRFSGRQFSNSRSEMNVSTLELGDSALYLCASSIRTVDLSPQFFGPGTRLTVL.

This clonotype has more than one count but fewer than ten. The J gene is TRBJ2-2, the V gene TRBV24-1; perhaps TRBD1 as D (8 bases). This CDR3 contains 14 residues. Per the germline V gene, CDR1 is KGHDR and CDR2 is SFDVKD. Trimming stripped 8 bases from V and 3 bases from J, with 12 bases between. This CDR3 is CATNTGGDTGELFF. As DNA, the CDR3 is TGTGCCACCAACACAGGGGGGGACACCGGGGAGCTGTTTTTT.

This chain links TRBV29-1 with TRBJ2-3, with D perhaps assigned TRBD1 or TRBD2 (5 bases each). The germline gives CDR1 SQVTM, CDR2 ANQGSEA. This CDR3 comprises 14 residues. Trimming removed 7 bases from V and 2 bases from J, with 16 bases in between. CDR3 amino acids: CSARDATNTDTQYF. CDR3 coding DNA: TGCAGCGCCCGGGACGCAACGAACACAGATACGCAGTATTTT.

The table lists this clonotype with a few counts. The genes are TRBV3-1 and TRBJ2-7; no clear D. This CDR3 is 12 amino acids long. CDR1 and CDR2 from the germline V gene are LGHDT and YNNKEL (reference sequence). V was pared by 1 base and J by 3 bases, with 4 bases between. The CDR3 loop is CASSQVRYEQYF. DNA for the CDR3: TGTGCCAGCAGCCAAGTTCGCTACGAGCAGTACTTC.

This clonotype has just a few counts. The V call is TRBV7-9, the J call TRBJ2-1, with a tentative D call TRBD1 (5 bases). The CDR3 spans 15 residues. V shed 5 bases and J shed 0 bases, with 11 bases lying between them. Germline V gene sequence: CDR1 SEHNR, CDR2 FQNEAQ (reference sequence). CDR3 bases: TGTGCCAGCAGCCCTCGGACACCCTCCTACAATGAGCAGTTCTTC. It encodes CASSPRTPSYNEQFF.

The chain links TRBV6-4 to TRBJ1-2; D possibly corresponds to TRBD1 (5 bases). The V gene's germline CDR1 is MRHNA and CDR2 SNTAGT. Trimming cost V 3 bases and J 4 bases, with 18 bases left between them. CDR3 size: 16 residues. The CDR3 DNA sequence: TGTGCCAGCAGTGAACGCGGGACGGAGCCCTTCTATGGCTACACCTTC. Protein: CASSERGTEPFYGYTF.

This clonotype was counted a few times. The chain carries TRBV9 and TRBJ2-1; 13 bases line up with TRBD2. CDR1 SGDLS and CDR2 YYNGEE come from the germline V gene. J gave up 9 bases and V 3 bases, and 6 bases lay outside the gene matches. This CDR3 has 15 amino acids. The CDR3 DNA reads as TGTGCCAGCAGCGCAGGACTAGCGGGAGTTGGTGAGCAGTTCTTC. Its protein product is CASSAGLAGVGEQFF.

The chain is built from TRBV5-1 and TRBJ1-6, with D perhaps TRBD1 (6 bases). CDR1 is SGHRS, CDR2 YFSETQ, per germline. Trimming removed 7 bases at V and 9 bases at J, with 11 bases between. The CDR3 has 12 amino acids. This CDR3 reads CASAGDGSPLHF. CDR3 bases: TGCGCCAGCGCAGGGGACGGTTCACCCCTCCACTTT.

This sequence joins TRBV7-2 and TRBJ2-7; maybe TRBD2 (5 bases). V lost 0 bases and J 0 bases, leaving 15 bases between the germline ends. The CDR3 loop spans 17 amino acids. Germline-derived CDR1 and CDR2 are SGHTA and FQGNSA. CDR3 sequence reads: CASSLASSAVLSYEQYF. The DNA of the CDR3 is TGTGCCAGCAGCTTAGCCTCCTCAGCGGTCCTCTCCTACGAGCAGTACTTC.

The chain couples TRBV29-1 to TRBJ2-1; unclear D gene. From germline, CDR1 is SQVTM and CDR2 ANQGSEA. The CDR3 consists of 12 residues. Deletions cut 3 bases from V and 8 bases from J, with 11 bases between. The CDR3 nucleotides are TGCAGCGTTGAGGGCAGGAGTGATGAGCAGTTCTTC. It yields the protein CSVEGRSDEQFF.

The V and J genes are TRBV6-2 or TRBV6-3 and TRBJ2-7, with D uncertain. Germline V CDR1 and CDR2: MNHEY, SVGEGT. V was trimmed by 6 bases and J by 0 bases, leaving 9 bases between them. This CDR3 region has 13 residues. The CDR3 reads CASRQLVSYEQYF. Here the CDR3 DNA reads TGTGCCAGCAGGCAACTGGTCTCCTACGAGCAGTACTTC.

This clonotype was counted only a few times. The V and J genes are TRBV19 and TRBJ1-4; D unresolved. The length of the CDR3 is 13 residues. CDR1 LNHDA and CDR2 SQIVND come from the germline V gene (reference sequence). V dropped 10 bases and J dropped 0 bases, with 9 bases sitting between them. The CDR3 DNA sequence: TGTGCCACCTCGACTGCAACTAATGAAAAACTGTTTTTT. Translating gives CATSTATNEKLFF.

Points on this clonotype: This may arise from a read error, as a much more abundant clone is one base away. CDR3 nucleotide sequence: TGTGCCAGCAGCCAAGATAAGGGTTCCTTCTACAATGAGCAGTTCTTC. Translation gives CASSQDKGSFYNEQFF. This chain uses TRBV4-2 with TRBJ2-1; D gene ambiguous. V lost 0 bases, J lost 3 bases, and 12 bases lay in between. CDR1 LGHNA and CDR2 YNFKEQ come from the germline V gene. The CDR3 totals 16 residues.

This clonotype turned up a few times. CDR3 bases: TGTGCCAGCAGTTTTGGGGGGGCGAACAATCAGCCCCAGCATTTT. It encodes CASSFGGANNQPQHF. The rearrangement uses TRBV12-3 or TRBV12-4 and TRBJ1-5; the D gene is possibly TRBD1 (6 bases). The CDR3 loop spans 15 amino acids. The V and J ends lost 3 bases and 3 bases respectively, with 12 bases between them.

This clonotype was picked up a small number of times. V usage is TRBV30 and J usage is TRBJ2-6, with D hard to call. CDR3 length: 14 residues. Germline V gene data show CDR1 as GTSNPN and CDR2 as SVGIG (reference sequence). The germline V and J ends were trimmed by 3 bases and 0 bases, with 6 bases remaining between them. The CDR3 here is CAWSWGSGANVLTF. The CDR3 DNA reads TGTGCCTGGAGCTGGGGCTCTGGGGCCAACGTCCTGACTTTC.

This clonotype was found a few times. The chain couples TRBV28 to TRBJ1-1, with a weak D call TRBD1 (6 bases). The ends were cut back, 4 bases at V and 0 bases at J, with 15 bases in the middle. CDR1 is MDHEN, CDR2 SYDVKM, per germline. The CDR3 spans 16 residues. In DNA, the CDR3 is TGTGCCAGCAGTTCCGGACAGACTTTCATGAACACTGAAGCTTTCTTT. Residues: CASSSGQTFMNTEAFF.

The sample holds a few counts of this clonotype. This chain connects TRBV25-1 to TRBJ2-7; 7 bases are shared with TRBD2. Trimming removed 5 bases from V and 4 bases from J; junction bases left unmatched: 11. CDR3 size: 15 residues. Germline CDR1 and CDR2: MGHDK and SYGVNS. In DNA form, the CDR3 reads TGTGCCAGCAGTTACTCTAGCGGAGGGCTTTACGAGCAGTACTTC. It specifies CASSYSSGGLYEQYF.

In this sample, this clonotype turned up once. This chain links TRBV3-1 with TRBJ1-5, with a tentative D call TRBD1 (6 bases). V was trimmed by 4 bases and J by 4 bases, leaving 14 bases between them. Germline assignment: CDR1 LGHDT and CDR2 YNNKEL (reference sequence). The CDR3 extends over 15 amino acids. CDR3 coding DNA: TGTGCCAGCAGCCCGAGTTTGGGGGCGAATCAGCCCCAGCATTTT. As protein: CASSPSLGANQPQHF. The whole variable domain, remainder taken from reference TRBV3-1 and TRBJ1-5, is DTAVSQTPKYLVTQMGNDKSIKCEQNLGHDTMYWYKQDSKKFLKIMFSYNNKELIINETVPNRFSPKSPDKAHLNLHINSLELGDSAVYFCASSPSLGANQPQHFGDGTRLSIL.

In its sample, this clonotype was seen a few times. The V call is TRBV20-1, the J call TRBJ1-2, with 9 bases identical to TRBD1. Losses at the gene ends were 2 bases for V and 6 bases for J; bases not matched to a gene: 10. The CDR3 length is 15 residues. In germline, CDR1 is DFQATT, CDR2 SNEGSKA (reference sequence). The CDR3: CSARKVGTGIHGYTF. For the CDR3, the DNA is TGCAGTGCTAGAAAGGTCGGGACAGGGATCCATGGCTACACCTTC.

This clonotype was seen ten or more times. The chain recombines TRBV6-2 or TRBV6-3 with TRBJ2-1; 14 bases are a match to TRBD2. The CDR3 has 15 amino acids. CDR1 is MNHEY and CDR2 is SVGEGT in the germline V gene. The trim removed 6 bases at V and 6 bases at J, leaving 4 bases unmatched. The CDR3 is CASSNGLAGGNEQFF. The DNA for the CDR3 is TGTGCCAGCAGCAATGGACTAGCGGGAGGCAATGAGCAGTTCTTC.

The J gene is TRBJ1-1, the V gene TRBV6-1; D is unresolved. V was trimmed by 8 bases and J by 8 bases, leaving 12 bases between them. CDR1 is MNHNS, CDR2 SASEGT, per germline. This CDR3 has 11 amino acids. The CDR3 spells CASRSRAEAFF. CDR3 nucleotide sequence: TGTGCCAGCCGCTCGAGGGCGGAAGCTTTCTTT.

This clonotype was observed at least ten times. The rearrangement joins TRBV6-5 to TRBJ1-5; 10 positions match TRBD1. The germline gives CDR1 MNHEY, CDR2 SVGAGI. J gave up 2 bases and V 6 bases, and 7 bases lay outside the gene matches. There are 16 residues in the CDR3. Written as DNA, the CDR3 is TGTGCCAGCAGCCGCGACAGGGGGCGAGGCAATCAGCCCCAGCATTTT. The encoded protein is CASSRDRGRGNQPQHF.

In this sample, this clonotype turned up many times. This chain links TRBV6-2 or TRBV6-3 with TRBJ2-7, with D perhaps TRBD2 (5 bases). V shed 6 bases and J shed 7 bases, with 10 bases lying between them. Germline V gene lookup returns CDR1 MNHEY and CDR2 SVGEGT. The CDR3 has 11 residues. The CDR3 loop reads CASRDFGEQYF. The CDR3 DNA follows: TGTGCCAGCAGGGACTTTGGGGAGCAGTACTTC.

This clonotype was seen only once. The chain has TRBV20-1 and TRBJ2-1; 12 bases align to TRBD2. V lost 1 base to trimming and J lost 1 base; unmatched junction nucleotides: 5. Germline assignment: CDR1 DFQATT and CDR2 SNEGSKA (reference sequence). The CDR3 contains 17 residues. The CDR3 protein is CSARASGRAISYNEQFF. DNA of the CDR3: TGCAGTGCTAGAGCTAGCGGGAGGGCTATATCCTACAATGAGCAGTTCTTC.

The V call is TRBV20-1, the J call TRBJ1-2, with 10 bases that match TRBD1. The CDR3 is 14 amino acids. The trim removed 6 bases at V and 4 bases at J, leaving 8 bases unmatched. Germline CDR1 and CDR2: DFQATT and SNEGSKA (reference sequence). DNA for the CDR3: TGCAGTGCCGATCCGGGACAGGGGACCTATGGCTACACCTTC. Translation: CSADPGQGTYGYTF.

This clonotype showed up just a few times. The rearrangement uses TRBV15 and TRBJ2-7, with D possibly matching TRBD1 (6 bases). Germline assignment: CDR1 LNHNV and CDR2 YYDKDF (reference sequence). Trimming cost V 4 bases and J 4 bases, with 11 bases left between them. The CDR3 contains 13 residues. CDR3 nucleotide sequence: TGTGCCACCAGCACCGAACAGGGATACGAGCAGTACTTC. Translating it yields CATSTEQGYEQYF. The full variable domain, in which reference TRBV15 and TRBJ2-7 provide the parts outside the CDR3, is DAMVIQNPRYQVTQFGKPVTLSCSQTLNHNVMYWYQQKSSQAPKLLFHYYDKDFNNEADTPDNFQSRRPNTSFCFLDIRSPGLGDTAMYLCATSTEQGYEQYFGPGTRLTVT.

V is TRBV9 and J is TRBJ2-3; D remains unclear. The germline gives CDR1 SGDLS, CDR2 YYNGEE. The CDR3 is made up of 13 amino acids. V gave up 3 bases and J gave up 4 bases, with 9 bases separating them. The CDR3 is CASSAGPPDTQYF. CDR3 bases: TGTGCCAGCAGCGCCGGTCCACCAGATACGCAGTATTTT.

Many counts were recorded for this clonotype. The chain joins TRBV10-3 to TRBJ2-1; the match to TRBD2 covers 9 bases. The CDR3 consists of 14 residues. Trimming cost V 4 bases and J 8 bases; bases outside gene matches: 6. CDR1 and CDR2 (germline): ENHRY, SYGVKD. The CDR3 reads CAISVASGKDEQFF. CDR3 DNA: TGTGCCATCAGTGTGGCTAGCGGGAAGGATGAGCAGTTCTTC.

This sequence joins TRBV5-1 and TRBJ2-3; 13 positions agree with TRBD2. The CDR3 is 18 amino acids. The V gene end was trimmed by 3 bases and the J gene end by 2 bases; junction bases not matched to a gene: 9. Germline lookup yields CDR1 SGHRS and CDR2 YFSETQ. DNA for the CDR3: TGCGCCAGCAGCTCGGGACTAGCGGGACTGTCGGACACAGATACGCAGTATTTT. Protein sequence: CASSSGLAGLSDTDTQYF.

The chain recombines TRBV4-1 with TRBJ2-3; 11 nucleotides align to TRBD1. Looked up from germline, CDR1 is MGHRA and CDR2 is YSYEKL. V shed 6 bases and J 3 bases; nucleotides not matched to a gene: 11. CDR3 size: 17 residues. The CDR3 DNA is TGCGCCAGCAGACTTACAGGGACAGGGGGACAAACAGATACGCAGTATTTT. Amino acid sequence: CASRLTGTGGQTDTQYF.

This clonotype was observed a few times. The chain employs TRBV20-1 and TRBJ2-1; TRBD2 matches at 15 bases. Trimming at V came to 0 bases and at J to 0 bases, leaving 9 bases not matched to a gene. This CDR3 is 20 amino acids long. Germline V CDR1 and CDR2: DFQATT, SNEGSKA (reference sequence). CDR3 loop: CSARDLSGTSGGSSYNEQFF. The CDR3 DNA reads TGCAGTGCTAGAGATTTAAGCGGGACTAGCGGGGGGAGCTCCTACAATGAGCAGTTCTTC.

The chain uses TRBV4-3 and TRBJ2-7; 8 bases fit TRBD2. Germline V gives CDR1 LGHNA, CDR2 YSLEER. This CDR3 spans 17 amino acids. V dropped 3 bases and J dropped 3; count of bases not matched to a gene: 13. Written as DNA, the CDR3 is TGCGCCAGCAGCCAGGGATCAATGGCGGGAGGAATCTACGAGCAGTACTTC. Its translation is CASSQGSMAGGIYEQYF.